These 19 T cell receptor beta chains originate from one sample sequenced in a study of human T cells and chemical hapten exposure. Time point given: patch test 1, 2 weeks after DPC sensitization. Treatment reported: therapeutic diphenylcyclopropenone sensitization with weekly scalp DPC. Each CDR3 protein gets one entry after TCRdb re-called the RACE reads with MiXCR. Of around 150,000 distinct CDR3 sequences in the sample, roughly 14% were seen once. This sample comprised whole blood, obtained in connection with sensitization to the hapten diphenylcyclopropenone (DPC). The receptors were sampled from a woman aged 25 to 39 with alopecia areata. Some clones in this sample may be carry-over from other donors' samples.

The genes are TRBV20-1 and TRBJ2-2, with 9 bases identical to TRBD1. Germline-derived CDR1 and CDR2 are DFQATT and SNEGSKA (reference sequence). J lost 6 bases, V lost 5 bases, and 7 bases had no gene match. The CDR3 extends over 14 amino acids. The DNA for the CDR3 is TGCAGTGCTTATCCGGGACAGGGTTCCGGGGAGCTGTTTTTT. Amino acids: CSAYPGQGSGELFF.

This clonotype has just a few counts. This rearrangement joins TRBV29-1 to TRBJ2-3, with 11 bases lining up with TRBD2. In germline, CDR1 is SQVTM, CDR2 ANQGSEA. V gave up 6 bases and J gave up 4 bases; unmatched junction bases: 15. The CDR3 runs 17 residues. CDR3 DNA sequence: TGCAGCGTGCCCCTTATTTTAGCGGGAGGGCCCCCAGATACGCAGTATTTT. Protein sequence: CSVPLILAGGPPDTQYF.

The chain uses TRBV10-2 and TRBJ1-2; D perhaps matches TRBD1 (6 bases). The CDR3 totals 12 residues. CDR1 and CDR2 from the germline V gene are WSHSY and SAAADI. Trimming removed 5 bases from V and 8 bases from J, with 12 bases in between. CDR3 sequence reads: CASSPGDLGYTF. CDR3 sequence (DNA): TGCGCCAGCAGTCCAGGGGATTTAGGCTACACCTTC.

The chain carries TRBV7-2 and TRBJ2-7, with 7 bases fitting TRBD2. The junction had 2 bases not matched to a gene; V was cut back by 3 bases and J by 3 bases. This CDR3 is 13 amino acids long. CDR1 and CDR2 (germline): SGHTA, FQGNSA. CDR3 bases: TGTGCCAGCAGCTTTTGGACTAGCTACGAGCAGTACTTC. Residues: CASSFWTSYEQYF.

This clonotype was seen a handful of times. The V call is TRBV28, the J call TRBJ2-2; D is undetermined. This CDR3 has 16 amino acids. V was shortened by 2 bases and J by 1 base, with 11 bases between the two germline ends. Germline V gene sequence: CDR1 MDHEN, CDR2 SYDVKM. The CDR3 DNA sequence: TGTGCCAGCAGTTTAGACGGAGCTTTGAACACCGGGGAGCTGTTTTTT. Its protein product is CASSLDGALNTGELFF. Full variable domain (remainder filled in from reference TRBV28 and TRBJ2-2): DVKVTQSSRYLVKRTGEKVFLECVQDMDHENMFWYRQDPGLGLRLIYFSYDVKMKEKGDIPEGYSVSREKKERFSLILESASTNQTSMYLCASSLDGALNTGELFFGEGSRLTVL.

This clonotype has a handful of counts. CDR3 protein: CASSKAAGGAMGNTEAFF. For the CDR3, the DNA is TGTGCCAGCAGCAAAGCCGCTGGCGGGGCGATGGGGAACACTGAAGCTTTCTTT. The V call is TRBV21-1, the J call TRBJ1-1; the listed D gene, TRBD1, was not tested against the DNA. TRBV21-1 corresponds to a pseudogene. This CDR3 contains 18 residues.

This clonotype has just a few counts. This chain connects TRBV7-6 to TRBJ1-6, with D possibly being TRBD1 (5 bases). V was pared by 5 bases and J by 9 bases, with 23 bases between. The germline gives CDR1 SGHVS, CDR2 FNYEAQ. The CDR3 is 17 residues long. CDR3 DNA: TGTGCCAGCAGCGGGGGAGACTGGGCAGTTAATGGTTCACCCCTCCACTTT. This translates into CASSGGDWAVNGSPLHF.

The gene calls are TRBV12-3 or TRBV12-4 and TRBJ1-1, with D maybe TRBD1 (5 bases). V lost 2 bases, J lost 1 base, and 8 bases lay in between. The CDR3 covers 14 residues. CDR3 DNA sequence: TGTGCCAGCAGTTTACTGGACAAGAACACTGAAGCTTTCTTT. Its protein is CASSLLDKNTEAFF.

This clonotype turned up a few times. This rearrangement joins TRBV28 to TRBJ1-2, with no clear D. Per the germline V gene, CDR1 is MDHEN and CDR2 is SYDVKM. CDR3 size: 14 residues. V gave up 1 base and J gave up 4 bases, with 10 bases separating them. The CDR3 is CASSLYSGRYGYTF. The DNA for the CDR3 is TGTGCCAGCAGTTTATACTCCGGCCGCTATGGCTACACCTTC.

The rearrangement uses TRBV28 and TRBJ2-2; the D call may be TRBD1 or TRBD2 (6 bases each). Germline V gives CDR1 MDHEN, CDR2 SYDVKM. The CDR3 is 15 residues long. Trimming shortened V by 5 bases and J by 4 bases, and 14 bases separated the two germline ends. Here the CDR3 DNA reads TGTGCCAGCAGTCGAGACGGGGGCCCCACCGGGGAGCTGTTTTTT. Its translation is CASSRDGGPTGELFF.

This clonotype has just a few counts. The CDR3 DNA follows: TGTGCCAGCACCAATATCCCGGGTCCTAAGAACACTGAAGCTTTCTTT. Protein sequence: CASTNIPGPKNTEAFF. V usage is TRBV12-3 or TRBV12-4 and J usage is TRBJ1-1, with D unresolved. The length of the CDR3 is 16 residues. Trimming shortened V by 7 bases and J by 1 base, and 19 bases separated the two germline ends.

This chain uses TRBV7-2 with TRBJ2-3; D might be TRBD2 (6 bases). The ends were cut back, 2 bases at V and 0 bases at J, with 12 bases in the middle. Germline V gene data show CDR1 as SGHTA and CDR2 as FQGNSA. This CDR3 is built from 16 residues. As DNA, the CDR3 is TGTGCCAGCAGCTTACCGGCGGGGAGGAGCACAGATACGCAGTATTTT. Translating it yields CASSLPAGRSTDTQYF.

The rearrangement joins TRBV5-1 to TRBJ2-1; possibly TRBD1 for D (6 bases). CDR3 size: 11 residues. Germline CDR1 and CDR2: SGHRS and YFSETQ. Trimming shortened V by 10 bases and J by 7 bases, and 12 bases separated the two germline ends. This CDR3 reads CASKGGNEQFF. The CDR3 DNA follows: TGCGCCTCGAAAGGGGGAAATGAGCAGTTCTTC.

This clonotype showed up many times. The genes are TRBV7-2 and TRBJ2-3, with 7 bases matching TRBD1. The CDR3 sequence is 15 residues long. V was clipped by 3 bases and J by 1 base; unmatched bases: 4. The germline V gene has CDR1 SGHTA and CDR2 FQGNSA. The CDR3 is CASSLRGPGTDTQYF. Here the CDR3 DNA reads TGTGCCAGCAGCTTGAGGGGGCCGGGCACAGATACGCAGTATTTT.

The chain carries TRBV4-2 and TRBJ2-3; D assignment may be TRBD1 or TRBD2 (6 bases each). This CDR3 contains 15 residues. The V end was cut by 5 bases, the J end by 6 bases, with 18 bases between. CDR1 is LGHNA and CDR2 is YNFKEQ in the germline V gene. The chain's CDR3 is CASSGGTQVADTQYF. CDR3 DNA: TGTGCCAGCAGCGGGGGGACACAAGTCGCTGATACGCAGTATTTT.

The chain has TRBV27 and TRBJ2-1; D is ambiguous. The CDR3 is made up of 11 amino acids. V was shortened by 5 bases and J by 9 bases, with 8 bases between the two germline ends. CDR1 and CDR2 from the germline V gene are MNHEY and SMNVEV (reference sequence). Here the CDR3 reads CASSDLAEQFF. DNA for the CDR3: TGTGCCAGCAGTGATTTAGCTGAGCAGTTCTTC.

The chain uses TRBV3-1 and TRBJ1-1; no clear D gene. This CDR3 is built from 16 residues. Germline values: CDR1 LGHDT, CDR2 YNNKEL (reference sequence). V lost 1 base, J lost 1 base, and 13 bases lay in between. For the CDR3, the DNA is TGTGCCAGCAGCCAAGTTAGTACACCAGGGAACACTGAAGCTTTCTTT. This encodes CASSQVSTPGNTEAFF.

This clonotype came up many times. The J gene is TRBJ1-1, the V gene TRBV29-1; the D is unclear. Germline V gene sequence: CDR1 SQVTM, CDR2 ANQGSEA. The CDR3 contains 12 residues. V was pared by 7 bases and J by 1 base, with 10 bases between. This chain's CDR3 is CSATEPNTEAFF. In DNA form, the CDR3 reads TGCAGCGCGACGGAACCGAACACTGAAGCTTTCTTT.

The genes are TRBV18 and TRBJ1-2; D uncertain. Germline-derived CDR1 and CDR2 are KGHSH and LQKENI. The length of the CDR3 is 13 residues. V lost 2 bases and J lost 2, with 6 bases in between. CDR3 in DNA: TGTGCCAGCTCACCAGGCGAAAACTATGGCTACACCTTC. Translation: CASSPGENYGYTF.